The clone carrying this TCR beta chain was detected a few times. The antigen is not known. Aged 18 to 65, the patients had hyperthyroidism that was newly diagnosed and had lasted under 2 months. Based on clinical symptoms, serum thyroxine and TRAb, thyroid ultrasound and orbital computed tomography, diagnoses were reached. The sample comes from a study of T cells in Graves' hyperthyroidism and ophthalmopathy. Study-level results: Blood also held most thyroid clonotypes expanded beyond 0.001. Researchers report that a 13 V-J model separated ophthalmopathy from stable hyperthyroidism.

It was RNA transcripts that yielded the amplified TCR beta CDR3 regions. The study used the HTBI primer set for a first-round RT-PCR of the TCR CDR3. TCRdb reanalysed the multiplex PCR reads using MiXCR and keeps one entry per CDR3 protein. The sample carries 200,000 or so distinct CDR3 sequences, roughly a sixth recorded once. CDR3 length equals 16 residues. The V gene's germline CDR1 is MNHEY and CDR2 SMNVEV (reference sequence). V was shortened by 6 bases and J by 7 bases, with 24 bases between the two germline ends. Sequenced: blood. The genes are TRBV27 and TRBJ1-2; tentative D call: TRBD1 (6 bases). This TCR derives from a woman between 50 and 59 years old with Graves' hyperthyroidism. The CDR3, as DNA: TGTGCCAGCAGCTCAGTTTCGGAAAAAAGGGGGTTTGGCTACACCTTC. Translating it yields CASSSVSEKRGFGYTF.